The present T cell receptor (beta chain) was sequenced within a study of regulatory T cells in long-lasting Graves disease. This clonotype appeared many times. This CDR3 has 14 residues. V shed 6 bases, J shed 3 bases, and the junction held 3 bases outside the gene matches. Germline V lookup: CDR1 SEHNR, CDR2 FQNEAQ (reference sequence). CDR3-region Arm-PCR and iRepertoire HTBI primers produced the TCR beta libraries. TCRdb used MiXCR to reprocess the multiplex PCR reads, holding one entry per CDR3 protein. The table lists hundreds of thousands of distinct CDR3 sequences, around 20% of them singletons. The sample's time point: persistent/refractory GD, antithyroid drugs over 5 years with positive TRAb. Following extraction of RNA from PBMCs, that RNA was used to make the TCR library.

The starting material was peripheral blood mononuclear cells (PBMCs), obtained when the disease was refractory, from a patient treated with antithyroid drugs. V and J are TRBV7-9 and TRBJ2-2, with TRBD1 matching over 8 bases. The clonotype was recovered from a female donor with Graves disease. CDR3 protein: CASRETGDTGELFF. The CDR3 DNA reads TGTGCCAGCAGGGAGACAGGGGACACCGGGGAGCTGTTTTTT. The full variable domain, its missing parts supplied by reference TRBV7-9 and TRBJ2-2, is DTGVSQNPRHKITKRGQNVTFRCDPISEHNRLYWYRQTLGQGPEFLTYFQNEAQLEKSRLLSDRFSAERPKGSFSTLEIQRTEQGDSAMYLCASRETGDTGELFFGEGSRLTVL.